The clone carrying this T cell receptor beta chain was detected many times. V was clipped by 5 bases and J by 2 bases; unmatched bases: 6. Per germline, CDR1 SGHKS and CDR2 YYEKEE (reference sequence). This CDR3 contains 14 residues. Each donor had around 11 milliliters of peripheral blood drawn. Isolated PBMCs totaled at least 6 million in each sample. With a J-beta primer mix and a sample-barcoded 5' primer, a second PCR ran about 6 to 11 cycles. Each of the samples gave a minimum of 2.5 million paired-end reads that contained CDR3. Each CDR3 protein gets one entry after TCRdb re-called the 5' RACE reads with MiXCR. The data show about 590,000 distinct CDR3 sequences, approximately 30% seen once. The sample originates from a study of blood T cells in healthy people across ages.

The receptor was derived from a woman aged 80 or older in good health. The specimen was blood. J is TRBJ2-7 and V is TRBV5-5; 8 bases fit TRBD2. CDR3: CASSRGGLTYEQYF. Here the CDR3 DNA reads TGTGCCAGCAGTCGGGGGGGGCTCACCTACGAGCAGTACTTC.